This T cell receptor (beta chain) was found in a study of shared clonotypes between healthy human individuals. The study, taken as a whole, reports: Several donors had 4% to 6.5% of their naive CD4 clonotypes in common.

Data came from immunoSEQ multiplex PCR; TCRdb stores just in-frame clones and leaves some out. The sample lists around 2,000,000 clones, roughly 94% occurring once. Turning to this clone: The antigen is unknown. This same CDR3 is encoded by further DNA sequences in the sample.

CD4+ cells were split into CD45RA+ naive and CD45RA-negative memory subsets. The sequenced sample consisted of naive CD4+ T cells sorted from blood. As for subset: CD45RA+ positively selected. This TCR was recovered from a man aged 18 to 35 in good health.

The CDR3 region has the DNA TGTGCCAGCAGCCTCGGGGATTCCTACGAGCAGTACTTC. As protein: CASSLGDSYEQYF. The rearrangement links TRBV11-3 to TRBJ2-7; TRBD2 might be the D (5 bases). V was pared by 5 bases and J by 1 base, with 9 bases between. Germline V gives CDR1 SGHNT, CDR2 YENEEA. CDR3 length: 13 residues.